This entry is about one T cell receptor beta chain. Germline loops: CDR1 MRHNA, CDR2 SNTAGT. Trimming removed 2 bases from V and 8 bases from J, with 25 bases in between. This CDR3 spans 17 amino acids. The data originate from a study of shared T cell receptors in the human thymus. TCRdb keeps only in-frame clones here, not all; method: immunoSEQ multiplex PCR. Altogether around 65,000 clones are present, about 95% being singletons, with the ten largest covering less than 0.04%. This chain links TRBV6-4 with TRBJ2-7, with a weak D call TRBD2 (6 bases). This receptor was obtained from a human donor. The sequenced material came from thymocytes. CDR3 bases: TGTGCCAGCAGTGACCGACTAGAACCTCCCACTCCATATCAGCAGTACTTC. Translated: CASSDRLEPPTPYQQYF.